Listed below are T cell receptor beta chains from one sample, sequenced in a study of CD8+CD57+ T cells in acquired aplastic anemia. TCRdb reanalysed the reads using MiXCR and keeps one entry per CDR3 protein. This table has roughly 500,000 distinct CDR3 sequences, over 25% appearing once. Sequencing input: sorted CD4+, CD8+, or CD8+CD57+ T cells (not recorded which) from PBMCs. These receptors all stem from a human donor with aplastic anemia. Both conserved end residues are part of each CDR3. D genes are given only for firm matches. The size entry is marked missing in some rows and otherwise reads once, few, many or a size class.

J | V | size | D | CDR3 | DNA
TRBJ1-6 | TRBV12-3/TRBV12-4 | few | TRBD1 | CASSRLQGPSSYNSPLHF | TGTGCCAGCAGTAGATTACAGGGGCCGAGCTCCTATAATTCACCCCTCCACTTT
TRBJ2-3 | TRBV19 | many | TRBD2 | CASSIALAGDSTQYF | TGTGCCAGTAGTATAGCTCTAGCGGGAGATAGTACGCAGTATTTT
TRBJ1-5 | TRBV20-1 | many | TRBD1 | CSARSGTGGNQPQHF | TGCAGTGCTAGATCCGGGACAGGGGGCAATCAGCCCCAGCATTTT
TRBJ2-7 | TRBV6-1 | once | . | CASSLVQGLEQYF | TGTGCCAGCAGCTTGGTCCAGGGGTTAGAGCAGTACTTC
TRBJ2-1 | TRBV5-1 | . | TRBD2 | CASSLVTSGMVYNEQFF | TGCGCCAGCAGCTTGGTGACTAGCGGGATGGTTTACAATGAGCAGTTCTTC
TRBJ1-2 | TRBV7-9 | many | TRBD1 | CASSLYSGGHGYTF | TGTGCCAGCAGCTTATATTCAGGGGGCCATGGCTACACCTTC
TRBJ1-1 | TRBV9 | . | . | CASSGGSLNTEAFF | TGTGCCAGCAGCGGGGGCAGTTTGAACACTGAAGCTTTCTTT
TRBJ2-7 | TRBV2 | . | . | CASSQGTRWSYEQYF | TGTGCCAGCAGCCAAGGAACCCGATGGTCCTACGAGCAGTACTTC
TRBJ1-6 | TRBV25-1 | . | . | CASSELGGSSYNSPLHF | TGTGCCAGCAGTGAATTGGGCGGAAGCTCCTATAATTCACCCCTCCACTTT
TRBJ1-2 | TRBV7-8 | . | . | CASRDPLYYGYTF | TGTGCCAGCAGGGATCCCCTTTACTATGGCTACACCTTC
TRBJ2-1 | TRBV5-5 | few | TRBD2 | CASSRLAVSNEQFF | TGTGCCAGCAGCAGACTAGCGGTCTCGAATGAGCAGTTCTTC
TRBJ2-2 | TRBV5-1 | . | TRBD1 | CASSLTGTGGTGELFF | TGCGCCAGCAGCCTAACCGGGACAGGGGGCACCGGGGAGCTGTTTTTT
TRBJ2-2 | TRBV20-1 | . | TRBD2 | CSARDSGRAPGELFF | TGCAGTGCTAGAGATAGCGGGAGGGCCCCCGGGGAGCTGTTTTTT
TRBJ2-7 | TRBV19 | few | . | CASSRQQVANEQYF | TGTGCCAGCAGCCGCCAACAGGTTGCCAACGAGCAGTACTTC
TRBJ1-6 | TRBV10-3 | few | . | CASRARQRANSPLHF | TGTGCCAGCAGGGCTAGACAGCGGGCCAATTCACCCCTCCACTTT
TRBJ2-7 | TRBV20-1 | many | . | CSAQPASYEQYF | TGCAGTGCTCAACCGGCATCCTACGAGCAGTACTTC
TRBJ1-6 | TRBV20-1 | . | . | CSAGRDGSSNSPLHF | TGCAGTGCTGGCCGGGACGGAAGTTCAAATTCACCCCTCCACTTT
TRBJ2-1 | TRBV7-8 | . | . | CASSGGFEQFF | TGTGCCAGCAGCGGGGGTTTTGAGCAGTTCTTC
TRBJ2-1 | TRBV10-1 | . | . | CASSPSVALPYNEQFF | TGCGCCAGCAGCCCCTCGGTGGCCCTACCTTACAATGAGCAGTTCTTC
TRBJ1-5 | TRBV10-3 | . | . | CASSYNSADQPQHF | TGTGCCAGCAGTTACAACTCGGCGGATCAGCCCCAGCATTTT
TRBJ1-2 | TRBV29-1 | . | TRBD1 | CSVEVTGGRYGYTF | TGCAGCGTTGAAGTTACAGGGGGACGCTATGGCTACACCTTC
TRBJ2-5 | TRBV2 | . | . | CASSLGAETQYF | TGTGCCAGCAGTTTAGGGGCTGAGACCCAGTACTTC
TRBJ1-2 | TRBV10-3 | many | . | CAIPAEDSNYGYTF | TGTGCCATCCCGGCGGAAGATTCTAACTATGGCTACACCTTC
TRBJ2-5 | TRBV10-1 | once | . | CASSEITLGLHWETQYF | TGCGCCAGCAGTGAGATCACGTTGGGACTCCACTGGGAGACCCAGTACTTC
TRBJ2-6 | TRBV6-1 | . | . | CASSRGGETNVLTF | TGTGCCAGCAGCCGTGGAGGGGAGACCAACGTCCTGACTTTC
TRBJ2-5 | TRBV25-1 | . | TRBD2 | CASSGTGGGQETQYF | TGCGCCAGCAGCGGGACGGGGGGGGGACAAGAGACCCAGTACTTC
TRBJ2-3 | TRBV7-6 | few | TRBD2 | CASRPGLAANTQYF | TGTGCCAGCAGACCGGGACTAGCGGCGAATACGCAGTATTTT
TRBJ2-1 | TRBV7-9 | . | . | CASSLSTSSYNEQFF | TGTGCCAGCAGCTTATCCACTAGCTCCTACAATGAGCAGTTCTTC
TRBJ1-2 | TRBV19 | . | . | CASSMVMGGNYGYTF | TGTGCCAGTAGTATGGTCATGGGGGGCAACTATGGCTACACCTTC
TRBJ2-1 | TRBV20-1 | . | . | CSARRQDLYNEQFF | TGCAGTGCTAGGAGGCAGGACTTATACAATGAGCAGTTCTTC
TRBJ1-2 | TRBV7-9 | medium-sized | . | CASSSGLGYTF | TGTGCCAGCAGCTCTGGGCTAGGCTACACCTTC
TRBJ1-1 | TRBV24-1 | many | . | CATNGGVDTEAFF | TGTGCCACCAACGGGGGAGTGGACACTGAAGCTTTCTTT
TRBJ2-7 | TRBV2 | many | TRBD1 | CASSDRDSSYEQYF | TGTGCCAGCAGTGACCGGGACAGCTCCTACGAGCAGTACTTC
TRBJ1-1 | TRBV15 | . | . | CATSRDSRFSEAFF | TGTGCCACCAGCAGAGATTCACGATTCTCCGAAGCTTTCTTT
TRBJ2-3 | TRBV2 | few | . | CASSYRKLEDTQYF | TGTGCCAGCAGTTACCGGAAACTAGAGGATACGCAGTATTTT
TRBJ1-6 | TRBV7-9 | many | TRBD1 | CASSHGQGINSPLHF | TGTGCCAGCAGCCACGGACAGGGGATTAATTCACCCCTCCACTTT
TRBJ2-1 | TRBV5-1 | . | TRBD2 | CASSKTGLGYNEQFF | TGCGCCAGCAGCAAGACGGGACTAGGTTACAATGAGCAGTTCTTC
TRBJ2-2 | TRBV10-2 | . | . | CASSESSRYGGELFF | TGCGCCAGCAGTGAGTCGTCAAGATACGGCGGGGAGCTGTTTTTT
TRBJ2-3 | TRBV19 | . | . | CASSIEAPGFYRGNTQYF | TGTGCCAGTAGTATAGAGGCCCCCGGATTTTACCGGGGAAATACGCAGTATTTT